The rows below give T cell receptor beta chains drawn from one sample of a study of human T cells and chemical hapten exposure. TCRdb processed the RACE reads anew with MiXCR; each CDR3 protein has one entry. Counted here are tens of thousands of distinct CDR3 sequences, 3.5% to 4.5% occurring once; the ten biggest clones make up about 1.5%. Sequenced input: whole blood. Source of these receptors: a female donor in good health. Some clones in this sample may be carry-over from other donors' samples. The CDR3 runs from the conserved cysteine through the conserved F or W. Each record gives: D gene, V gene, J gene, clone size, CDR3 protein, CDR3 DNA. D genes are given only for firm matches. A clone size is listed for some rows: how often the clone was seen (once, few, many), or a class if it is expanded.

D: NA
V: TRBV5-1
J: TRBJ2-7
size: many
CDR3: CASSLGTNSYEQYF
DNA: TGCGCCAGCAGCTTGGGGACAAACTCCTACGAGCAGTACTTC

D: NA
V: TRBV28
J: TRBJ2-7
size: many
CDR3: CASSLGAGRQYF
DNA: TGTGCCAGCAGTTTAGGCGCGGGGAGGCAGTACTTC

D: TRBD2
V: TRBV6-4
J: TRBJ2-3
size: many
CDR3: CASSATSGGRTDTQYF
DNA: TGTGCCAGCAGTGCAACTAGCGGGGGTAGAACAGATACGCAGTATTTT

D: TRBD1
V: TRBV19
J: TRBJ2-3
size: many
CDR3: CASSLQGARTDTQYF
DNA: TGTGCCAGTAGCTTACAGGGGGCGCGTACAGATACGCAGTATTTT

D: NA
V: TRBV12-3/TRBV12-4
J: TRBJ2-3
size: many
CDR3: CASSQTVVGRDTQYF
DNA: TGTGCCAGCAGCCAAACGGTTGTGGGCCGAGATACGCAGTATTTT

D: TRBD1
V: TRBV25-1
J: TRBJ1-4
size: many
CDR3: CASSEYRTGPNEKLFF
DNA: TGTGCCAGCAGTGAATATAGGACAGGGCCGAATGAAAAACTGTTTTTT

D: NA
V: TRBV11-2
J: TRBJ1-6
size: NA
CDR3: CASSLESPRRSNSPLHF
DNA: TGTGCCAGCAGCTTGGAATCCCCGAGACGCAGTAATTCACCCCTCCACTTT

D: NA
V: TRBV7-2
J: TRBJ2-5
size: many
CDR3: CASSRGGTRETQYF
DNA: TGTGCCAGCAGCCGAGGGGGGACTCGAGAGACCCAGTACTTC

D: NA
V: TRBV4-2
J: TRBJ2-2
size: many
CDR3: CASSQDNGELFF
DNA: TGTGCCAGCAGCCAAGACAACGGGGAGCTGTTTTTT

D: TRBD2
V: TRBV7-7
J: TRBJ2-5
size: few
CDR3: CASSLVQSGLGRQETQYF
DNA: TGTGCCAGCAGCTTAGTTCAATCTGGACTAGGACGCCAAGAGACCCAGTACTTC

D: NA
V: TRBV10-3
J: TRBJ1-4
size: many
CDR3: CAISEGEKLFF
DNA: TGTGCCATCAGTGAGGGGGAAAAACTGTTTTTT

D: NA
V: TRBV7-2
J: TRBJ2-5
size: many
CDR3: CASSPGGRQETQYF
DNA: TGTGCCAGCAGCCCAGGGGGGCGCCAAGAGACCCAGTACTTC

D: TRBD2
V: TRBV11-2
J: TRBJ2-1
size: NA
CDR3: CASSRSGASGGYNEQFF
DNA: TGTGCCAGCAGCCGGAGCGGGGCTAGCGGGGGGTACAATGAGCAGTTCTTC

D: NA
V: TRBV30
J: TRBJ1-1
size: many
CDR3: CAWSVKGFNTEAFF
DNA: TGTGCCTGGAGTGTCAAAGGATTTAACACTGAAGCTTTCTTT

D: TRBD1
V: TRBV29-1
J: TRBJ1-4
size: many
CDR3: CSVADRGIGEKLFF
DNA: TGCAGCGTCGCTGACAGGGGTATCGGTGAAAAACTGTTTTTT

D: NA
V: TRBV25-1
J: TRBJ2-1
size: many
CDR3: CASSGTTLAYNEQFF
DNA: TGTGCCAGTTCCGGAACGACTCTCGCCTACAATGAGCAGTTCTTC

D: NA
V: TRBV12-3/TRBV12-4
J: TRBJ2-1
size: few
CDR3: CASIPDLVGPYNEQFF
DNA: TGTGCCAGCATTCCCGACCTGGTGGGCCCCTACAATGAGCAGTTCTTC

D: NA
V: TRBV7-2
J: TRBJ1-2
size: many
CDR3: CASSLALEGRKGYTF
DNA: TGTGCCAGCAGCTTAGCGCTAGAGGGGAGGAAGGGCTACACCTTC

D: TRBD1
V: TRBV20-1
J: TRBJ1-5
size: many
CDR3: CSAAAPGQGVPQPQHF
DNA: TGCAGTGCCGCGGCACCGGGACAGGGCGTTCCTCAGCCCCAGCATTTT

D: TRBD2
V: TRBV4-1
J: TRBJ2-3
size: many
CDR3: CASSPGLAGRPDPQYF
DNA: TGCGCCAGCAGCCCGGGACTAGCGGGGCGGCCAGATCCGCAGTATTTT

D: NA
V: TRBV6-5
J: TRBJ1-3
size: many
CDR3: CASSYSGGRGNTIYF
DNA: TGTGCCAGCAGTTACTCGGGGGGACGAGGAAACACCATATATTTT

D: NA
V: TRBV28
J: TRBJ2-7
size: many
CDR3: CASRGGGAEQYF
DNA: TGTGCCAGCCGTGGAGGGGGAGCCGAGCAGTACTTC

D: NA
V: TRBV6-7
J: TRBJ2-1
size: many
CDR3: CASSYSERTVGEDNEQFF
DNA: TGTGCCAGCAGTTACTCCGAACGGACAGTTGGGGAGGACAATGAGCAGTTCTTC

D: NA
V: TRBV29-1
J: TRBJ2-5
size: many
CDR3: CSVESRGARETQYF
DNA: TGCAGCGTTGAATCGAGGGGGGCCCGGGAGACCCAGTACTTC

D: NA
V: TRBV28
J: TRBJ2-7
size: few
CDR3: CASSPGPNSYEQYF
DNA: TGTGCCAGCAGTCCCGGGCCTAACTCCTACGAGCAGTACTTC

D: TRBD1
V: TRBV2
J: TRBJ1-6
size: many
CDR3: CASSEQGVGNSPLHF
DNA: TGTGCCAGCAGTGAACAGGGGGTAGGGAATTCACCCCTCCACTTT

D: NA
V: TRBV5-1
J: TRBJ1-1
size: NA
CDR3: CASSLADPGDTEAFF
DNA: TGCGCCAGCAGCTTGGCCGACCCAGGGGACACTGAAGCTTTCTTT

D: TRBD1
V: TRBV20-1
J: TRBJ1-4
size: many
CDR3: CSAIRGAGEKLFF
DNA: TGCAGTGCTATCAGGGGGGCGGGTGAAAAACTGTTTTTT

D: NA
V: TRBV3-1
J: TRBJ1-2
size: few
CDR3: CASSQDGEGTTLFYGYTF
DNA: TGTGCCAGCAGCCAAGATGGCGAGGGGACGACTTTATTCTATGGCTACACCTTC

D: TRBD2
V: TRBV4-2
J: TRBJ2-7
size: many
CDR3: CASSQVLAGSSYEQYF
DNA: TGTGCCAGCAGCCAAGTACTAGCGGGGAGCTCCTACGAGCAGTACTTC

D: NA
V: TRBV9
J: TRBJ1-1
size: many
CDR3: CASSAHVGMNTEAFF
DNA: TGTGCCAGCAGCGCGCACGTAGGTATGAACACTGAAGCTTTCTTT

D: NA
V: TRBV29-1
J: TRBJ2-3
size: few
CDR3: CSLARGPDTQYF
DNA: TGCAGCCTCGCCCGGGGGCCAGATACGCAGTATTTT

D: NA
V: TRBV28
J: TRBJ2-7
size: many
CDR3: CASSLLPGLYEQYF
DNA: TGTGCCAGCAGTTTACTCCCGGGACTTTACGAGCAGTACTTC

D: NA
V: TRBV29-1
J: TRBJ1-1
size: many
CDR3: CSGQGRMNTEAFF
DNA: TGCAGCGGGCAGGGTCGAATGAACACTGAAGCTTTCTTT

D: NA
V: TRBV29-1
J: TRBJ1-4
size: many
CDR3: CSVEDEFTEKLFF
DNA: TGCAGCGTTGAAGATGAGTTTACCGAAAAACTGTTTTTT

D: TRBD2
V: TRBV5-1
J: TRBJ2-3
size: many
CDR3: CASSLGLAGTDTQYF
DNA: TGCGCCAGCAGCTTGGGGCTAGCGGGGACAGATACGCAGTATTTT

D: NA
V: TRBV7-2
J: TRBJ1-5
size: many
CDR3: CASSLGWRSNQPQHF
DNA: TGTGCCAGCAGCTTAGGATGGCGTAGCAATCAGCCCCAGCATTTT

D: TRBD1
V: TRBV2
J: TRBJ1-6
size: many
CDR3: CASKATGVGNSPLHF
DNA: TGTGCCAGCAAGGCGACAGGGGTAGGGAATTCACCCCTCCACTTT

D: NA
V: TRBV5-4
J: TRBJ2-2
size: many
CDR3: CASSSAGQRNTGELFF
DNA: TGTGCCAGCAGCTCGGCAGGGCAGAGGAACACCGGGGAGCTGTTTTTT

D: NA
V: TRBV2
J: TRBJ1-6
size: many
CDR3: CASSDGTHSGPLHF
DNA: TGTGCCAGCAGTGACGGGACCCACAGCGGACCCCTCCACTTT

D: TRBD2
V: TRBV5-6
J: TRBJ2-7
size: NA
CDR3: CASLPWGLAYEQYF
DNA: TGTGCCAGCCTCCCGTGGGGACTAGCTTACGAGCAGTACTTC

D: TRBD1
V: TRBV28
J: TRBJ2-7
size: many
CDR3: CASSAPGQGSYEQYF
DNA: TGTGCCAGCAGCGCGCCGGGACAGGGGAGTTACGAGCAGTACTTC

D: TRBD2
V: TRBV20-1
J: TRBJ2-4
size: many
CDR3: CSARVPLSGEAAKNIQYF
DNA: TGCAGTGCTAGAGTCCCCCTTAGCGGGGAGGCAGCCAAAAACATTCAGTACTTC

D: TRBD1
V: TRBV7-9
J: TRBJ2-7
size: many
CDR3: CASSPGQGAWEQYF
DNA: TGTGCCAGCAGCCCGGGACAGGGGGCGTGGGAGCAGTACTTC

D: NA
V: TRBV29-1
J: TRBJ2-3
size: NA
CDR3: CSVEASTDTQYF
DNA: TGCAGCGTTGAAGCTAGCACAGATACGCAGTATTTT

D: TRBD1
V: TRBV3-1
J: TRBJ1-6
size: many
CDR3: CASSQDKGGTGESPLHF
DNA: TGTGCCAGCAGCCAAGATAAGGGGGGGACAGGGGAATCACCCCTCCACTTT

D: NA
V: TRBV7-2
J: TRBJ1-3
size: NA
CDR3: CASSLEWGNTIYF
DNA: TGTGCCAGCAGCTTAGAATGGGGAAACACCATATATTTT

D: NA
V: TRBV12-3/TRBV12-4
J: TRBJ2-3
size: many
CDR3: CASNFRDDTDTQYF
DNA: TGTGCCAGCAACTTCCGGGACGACACAGATACGCAGTATTTT

D: NA
V: TRBV5-4
J: TRBJ1-1
size: many
CDR3: CASRWVAGAWMMNTEAFF
DNA: TGTGCCAGCAGGTGGGTGGCGGGAGCATGGATGATGAACACTGAAGCTTTCTTT

D: NA
V: TRBV28
J: TRBJ2-3
size: NA
CDR3: CASSFSTPSTDTQYF
DNA: TGTGCCAGCAGTTTCTCGACCCCTAGCACAGATACGCAGTATTTT

D: NA
V: TRBV5-5
J: TRBJ1-6
size: NA
CDR3: CASSLVVGNSPLHF
DNA: TGTGCCAGCAGCTTGGTTGTCGGGAATTCACCCCTCCACTTT

D: NA
V: TRBV12-3/TRBV12-4
J: TRBJ2-2
size: many
CDR3: CASSGKGPNTGELFF
DNA: TGTGCCAGCAGCGGCAAGGGACCAAACACCGGGGAGCTGTTTTTT

D: NA
V: TRBV5-5
J: TRBJ1-5
size: many
CDR3: CASTQVIGGSNQPQHF
DNA: TGTGCCAGCACCCAAGTCATCGGGGGTAGCAATCAGCCCCAGCATTTT

D: NA
V: TRBV30
J: TRBJ1-5
size: few
CDR3: CAWTQKGSQPQNF
DNA: TGTGCCTGGACTCAAAAGGGGAGTCAGCCCCAGAATTTT

D: NA
V: TRBV4-3
J: TRBJ1-5
size: many
CDR3: CASSQDLGDQPQHF
DNA: TGCGCCAGCAGCCAAGATTTAGGGGATCAGCCCCAGCATTTT

D: NA
V: TRBV7-9
J: TRBJ1-1
size: many
CDR3: CASSLEETLNTEAFF
DNA: TGTGCCAGCAGCTTAGAAGAGACCTTGAACACTGAAGCTTTCTTT

D: TRBD1
V: TRBV6-5
J: TRBJ1-4
size: few
CDR3: CASSMGQVANEKLFF
DNA: TGTGCCAGCAGTATGGGACAGGTTGCTAATGAAAAACTGTTTTTT

D: NA
V: TRBV7-9
J: TRBJ1-3
size: NA
CDR3: CASSEPTDSGNTIYF
DNA: TGTGCCAGCAGCGAGCCGACAGACTCTGGAAACACCATATATTTT

D: TRBD1
V: TRBV28
J: TRBJ1-1
size: many
CDR3: CASSPNRGANTEAFF
DNA: TGTGCCAGCAGTCCAAACAGGGGCGCTAACACTGAAGCTTTCTTT